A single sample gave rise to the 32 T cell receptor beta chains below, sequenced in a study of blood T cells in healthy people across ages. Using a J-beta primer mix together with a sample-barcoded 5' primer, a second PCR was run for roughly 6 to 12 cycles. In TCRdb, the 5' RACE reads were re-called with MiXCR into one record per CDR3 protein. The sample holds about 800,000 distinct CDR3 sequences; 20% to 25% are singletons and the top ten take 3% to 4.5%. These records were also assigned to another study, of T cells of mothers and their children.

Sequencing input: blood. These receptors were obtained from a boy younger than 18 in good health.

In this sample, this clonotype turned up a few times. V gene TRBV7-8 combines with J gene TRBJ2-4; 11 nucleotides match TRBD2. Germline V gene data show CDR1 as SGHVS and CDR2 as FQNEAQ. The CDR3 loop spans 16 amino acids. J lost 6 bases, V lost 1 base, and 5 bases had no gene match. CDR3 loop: CASSLVLAGGPNIQYF. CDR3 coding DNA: TGTGCCAGCAGCTTAGTTCTAGCGGGAGGACCAAACATTCAGTACTTC.

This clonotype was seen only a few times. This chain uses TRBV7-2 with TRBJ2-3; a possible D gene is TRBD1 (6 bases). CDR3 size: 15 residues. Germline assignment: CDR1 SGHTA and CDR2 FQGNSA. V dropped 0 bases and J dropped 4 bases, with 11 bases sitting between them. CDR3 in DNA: TGTGCCAGCAGCTTAGCAGGGGGTCGGGCAGATACGCAGTATTTT. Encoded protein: CASSLAGGRADTQYF.

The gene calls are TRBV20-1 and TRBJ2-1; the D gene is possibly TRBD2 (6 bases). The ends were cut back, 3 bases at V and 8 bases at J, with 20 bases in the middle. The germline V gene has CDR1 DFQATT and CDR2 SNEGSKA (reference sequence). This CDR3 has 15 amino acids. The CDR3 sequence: CSASPGTSRSDEQFF. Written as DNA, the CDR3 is TGCAGTGCTAGCCCCGGGACTTCTCGAAGTGATGAGCAGTTCTTC.

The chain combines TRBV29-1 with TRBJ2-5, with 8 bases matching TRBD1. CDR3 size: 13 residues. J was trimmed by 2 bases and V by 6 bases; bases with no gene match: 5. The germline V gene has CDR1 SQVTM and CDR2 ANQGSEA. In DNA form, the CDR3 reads TGCAGCGTGCGACAGGGGAAACAAGAGACCCAGTACTTC. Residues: CSVRQGKQETQYF. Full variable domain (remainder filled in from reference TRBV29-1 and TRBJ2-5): SAVISQKPSRDICQRGTSLTIQCQVDSQVTMMFWYRQQPGQSLTLIATANQGSEATYESGFVIDKFPISRPNLTFSTLTVSNMSPEDSSIYLCSVRQGKQETQYFGPGTRLLVL.

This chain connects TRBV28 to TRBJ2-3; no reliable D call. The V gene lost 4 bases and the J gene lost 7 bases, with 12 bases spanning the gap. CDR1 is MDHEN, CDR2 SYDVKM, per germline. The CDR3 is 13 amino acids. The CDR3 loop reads CASSSPSGNTQYF. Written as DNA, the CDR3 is TGTGCCAGCAGTTCCCCATCTGGCAATACGCAGTATTTT. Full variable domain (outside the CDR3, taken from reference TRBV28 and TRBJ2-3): DVKVTQSSRYLVKRTGEKVFLECVQDMDHENMFWYRQDPGLGLRLIYFSYDVKMKEKGDIPEGYSVSREKKERFSLILESASTNQTSMYLCASSSPSGNTQYFGPGTRLTVL.

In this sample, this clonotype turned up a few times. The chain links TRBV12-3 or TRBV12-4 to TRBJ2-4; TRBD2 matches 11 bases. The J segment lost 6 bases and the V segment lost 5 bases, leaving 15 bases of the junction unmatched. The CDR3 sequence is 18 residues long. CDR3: CASSPRLAGIRSANIQYF. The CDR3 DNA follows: TGTGCCAGCAGTCCCCGACTAGCGGGAATACGCTCTGCAAACATTCAGTACTTC.

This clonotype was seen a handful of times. The CDR3 sequence: CSVEGTSGSEYEQYF. In DNA form, the CDR3 reads TGCAGCGTTGAGGGGACTAGCGGGAGTGAGTACGAGCAGTACTTC. The V call is TRBV29-1, the J call TRBJ2-7, with 14 bases fitting TRBD2. Germline V CDR1 and CDR2: SQVTM, ANQGSEA. The CDR3 is made up of 15 amino acids. Germline trimming cut 3 bases from V and 4 bases from J; bases unmatched to any gene: 5.

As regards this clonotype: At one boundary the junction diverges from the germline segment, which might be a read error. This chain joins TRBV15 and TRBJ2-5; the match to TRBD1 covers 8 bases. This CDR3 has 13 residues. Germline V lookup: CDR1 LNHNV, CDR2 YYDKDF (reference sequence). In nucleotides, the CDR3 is TGTGCCACCAGCAGCCGCAGGGGGCTCCTAAAGTTCTTC. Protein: CATSSRRGLLKFF.

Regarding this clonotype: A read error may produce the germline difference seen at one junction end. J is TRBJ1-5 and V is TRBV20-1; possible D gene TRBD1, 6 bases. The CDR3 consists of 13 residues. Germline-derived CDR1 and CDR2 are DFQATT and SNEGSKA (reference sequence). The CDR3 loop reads CSARRQGYQPRHF. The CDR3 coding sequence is TGCAGTGCTAGGCGGCAGGGGTATCAGCCCCGGCATTTT.

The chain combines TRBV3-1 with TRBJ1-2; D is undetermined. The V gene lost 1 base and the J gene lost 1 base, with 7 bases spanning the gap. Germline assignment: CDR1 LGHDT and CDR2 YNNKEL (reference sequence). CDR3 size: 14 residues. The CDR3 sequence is CASSQGRSNYGYTF. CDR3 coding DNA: TGTGCCAGCAGCCAAGGCCGGAGTAACTATGGCTACACCTTC. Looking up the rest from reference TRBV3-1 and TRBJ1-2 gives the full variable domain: DTAVSQTPKYLVTQMGNDKSIKCEQNLGHDTMYWYKQDSKKFLKIMFSYNNKELIINETVPNRFSPKSPDKAHLNLHINSLELGDSAVYFCASSQGRSNYGYTFGSGTRLTVV.

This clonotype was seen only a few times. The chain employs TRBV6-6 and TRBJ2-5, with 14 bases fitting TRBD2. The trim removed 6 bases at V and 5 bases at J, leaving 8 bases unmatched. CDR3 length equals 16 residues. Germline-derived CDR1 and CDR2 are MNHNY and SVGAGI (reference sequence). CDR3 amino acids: CASSRGLAGEWETQYF. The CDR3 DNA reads TGTGCCAGCAGCCGGGGACTAGCGGGAGAATGGGAGACCCAGTACTTC.

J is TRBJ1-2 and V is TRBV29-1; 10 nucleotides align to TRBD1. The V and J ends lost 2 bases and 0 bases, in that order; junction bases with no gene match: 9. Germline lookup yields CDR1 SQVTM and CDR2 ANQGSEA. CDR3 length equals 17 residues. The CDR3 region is CSVEKFGTGAPNYGYTF. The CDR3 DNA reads TGCAGCGTTGAAAAATTTGGGACAGGGGCCCCTAACTATGGCTACACCTTC.

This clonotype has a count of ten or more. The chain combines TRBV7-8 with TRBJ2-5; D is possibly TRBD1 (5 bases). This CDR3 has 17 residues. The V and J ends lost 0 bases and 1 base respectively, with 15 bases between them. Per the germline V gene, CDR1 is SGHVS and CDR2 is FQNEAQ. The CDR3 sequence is CASSLAWARGGQETQYF. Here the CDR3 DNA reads TGTGCCAGCAGCTTAGCATGGGCTAGGGGTGGCCAAGAGACCCAGTACTTC.

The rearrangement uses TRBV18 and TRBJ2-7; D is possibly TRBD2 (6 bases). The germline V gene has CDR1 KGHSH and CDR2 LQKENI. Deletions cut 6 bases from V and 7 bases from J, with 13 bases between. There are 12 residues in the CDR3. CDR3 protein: CASSTGGEEQYF. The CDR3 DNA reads TGTGCCAGCTCCACCGGGGGAGAAGAGCAGTACTTC.

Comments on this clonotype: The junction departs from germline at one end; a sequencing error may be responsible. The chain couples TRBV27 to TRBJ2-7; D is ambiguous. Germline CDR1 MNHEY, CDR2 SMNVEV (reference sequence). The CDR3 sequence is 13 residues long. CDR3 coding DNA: TGTGCCGGCAGTCGTTCCAGCTACGCGGAGCAGTACTTC. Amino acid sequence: CAGSRSSYAEQYF.

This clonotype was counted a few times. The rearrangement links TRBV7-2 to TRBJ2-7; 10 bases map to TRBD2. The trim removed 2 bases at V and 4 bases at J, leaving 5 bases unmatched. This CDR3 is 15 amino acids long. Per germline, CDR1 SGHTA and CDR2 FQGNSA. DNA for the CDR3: TGTGCCAGCAGCTTATTTAGCGGGAGGTTATACGAGCAGTACTTC. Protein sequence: CASSLFSGRLYEQYF.

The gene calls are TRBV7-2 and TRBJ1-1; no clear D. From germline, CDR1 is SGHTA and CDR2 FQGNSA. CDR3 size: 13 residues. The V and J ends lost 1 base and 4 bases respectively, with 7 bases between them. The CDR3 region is CASSLGSVTEAFF. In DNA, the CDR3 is TGTGCCAGCAGCTTAGGGTCTGTCACTGAAGCTTTCTTT.

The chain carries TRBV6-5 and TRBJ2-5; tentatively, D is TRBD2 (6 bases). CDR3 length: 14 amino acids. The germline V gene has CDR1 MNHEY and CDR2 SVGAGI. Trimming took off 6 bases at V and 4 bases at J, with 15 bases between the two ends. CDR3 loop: CASSPTIAVETQYF. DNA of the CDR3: TGTGCCAGCAGCCCCACCATAGCGGTAGAGACCCAGTACTTC.

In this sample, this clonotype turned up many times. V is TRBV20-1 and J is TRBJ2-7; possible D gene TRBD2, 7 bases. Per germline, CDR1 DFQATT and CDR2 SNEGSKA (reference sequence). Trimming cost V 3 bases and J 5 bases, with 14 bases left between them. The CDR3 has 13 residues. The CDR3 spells CSASMGGRNEQYF. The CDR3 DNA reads TGCAGTGCTAGTATGGGGGGGCGGAACGAGCAGTACTTC.

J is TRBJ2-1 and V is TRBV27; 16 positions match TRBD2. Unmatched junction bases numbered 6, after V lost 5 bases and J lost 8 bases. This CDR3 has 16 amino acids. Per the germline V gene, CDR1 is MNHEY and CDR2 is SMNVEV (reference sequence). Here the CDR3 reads CASSTGTSGRAHEQFF. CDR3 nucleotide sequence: TGTGCCAGCAGTACCGGGACTAGCGGGAGGGCCCATGAGCAGTTCTTC.

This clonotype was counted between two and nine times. CDR3 sequence (DNA): TGCAGCGTTGAGACGAGGGGATATGAGCAGTTCTTC. Residues: CSVETRGYEQFF. The V call is TRBV29-1, the J call TRBJ2-1, with D perhaps matching TRBD1 or TRBD2 (5 bases each). This CDR3 has 12 amino acids. The V and J ends lost 3 bases and 8 bases respectively, with 11 bases between them. CDR1 and CDR2 (germline): SQVTM, ANQGSEA.

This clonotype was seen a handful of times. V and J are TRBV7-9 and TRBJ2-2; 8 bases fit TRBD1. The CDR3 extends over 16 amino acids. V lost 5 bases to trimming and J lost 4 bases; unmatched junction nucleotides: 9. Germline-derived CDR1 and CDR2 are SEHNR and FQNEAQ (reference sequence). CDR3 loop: CASSHRDRTTTGELFF. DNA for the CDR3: TGTGCCAGCAGCCACCGGGACAGGACGACCACCGGGGAGCTGTTTTTT.

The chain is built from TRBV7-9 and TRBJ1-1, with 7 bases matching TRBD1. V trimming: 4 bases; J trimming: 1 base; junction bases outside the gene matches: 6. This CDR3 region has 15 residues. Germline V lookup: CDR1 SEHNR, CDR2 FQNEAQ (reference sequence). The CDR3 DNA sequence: TGTGCCAGCAGCTACGACAGGGAGGCGAACACTGAAGCTTTCTTT. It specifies CASSYDREANTEAFF.

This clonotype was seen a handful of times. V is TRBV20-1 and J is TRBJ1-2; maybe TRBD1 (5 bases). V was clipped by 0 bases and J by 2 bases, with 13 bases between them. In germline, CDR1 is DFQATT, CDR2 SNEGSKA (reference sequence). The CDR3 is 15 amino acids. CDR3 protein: CSARDSRESNYGYTF. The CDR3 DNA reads TGCAGTGCTAGAGATTCCAGGGAAAGCAACTATGGCTACACCTTC.

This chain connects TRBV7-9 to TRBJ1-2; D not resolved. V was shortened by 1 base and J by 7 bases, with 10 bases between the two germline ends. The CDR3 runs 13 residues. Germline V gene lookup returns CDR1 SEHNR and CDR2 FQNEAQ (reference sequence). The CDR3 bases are TGTGCCAGCAGCTTAGACGGAGGAGGTGGCTACACCTTC. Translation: CASSLDGGGGYTF.

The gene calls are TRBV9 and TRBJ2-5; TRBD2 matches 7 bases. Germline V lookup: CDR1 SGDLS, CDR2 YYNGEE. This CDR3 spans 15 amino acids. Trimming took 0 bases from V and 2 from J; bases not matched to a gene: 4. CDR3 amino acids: CASSVGLAAQETQYF. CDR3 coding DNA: TGTGCCAGCAGCGTAGGTCTAGCGGCTCAAGAGACCCAGTACTTC. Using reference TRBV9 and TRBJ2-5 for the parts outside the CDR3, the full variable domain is DSGVTQTPKHLITATGQRVTLRCSPRSGDLSVYWYQQSLDQGLQFLIQYYNGEERAKGNILERFSAQQFPDLHSELNLSSLELGDSALYFCASSVGLAAQETQYFGPGTRLLVL.

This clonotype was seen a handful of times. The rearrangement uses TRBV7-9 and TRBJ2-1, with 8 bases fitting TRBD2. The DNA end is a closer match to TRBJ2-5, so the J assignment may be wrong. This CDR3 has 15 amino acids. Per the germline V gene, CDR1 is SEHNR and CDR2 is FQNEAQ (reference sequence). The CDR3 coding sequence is TGTGCCAGCAGCTTAGTCCGGGAGGGCCTGGAGACCCAGTACTTC. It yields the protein CASSLVREGLETQYF.

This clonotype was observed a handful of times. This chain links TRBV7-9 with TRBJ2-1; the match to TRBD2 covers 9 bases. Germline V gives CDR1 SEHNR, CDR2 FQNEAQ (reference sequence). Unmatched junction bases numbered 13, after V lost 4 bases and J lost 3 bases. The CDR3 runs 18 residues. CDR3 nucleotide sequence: TGTGCCAGCAGCTCCAGGTGGATGCGGGGGGGCGTCTACAATGAGCAGTTCTTC. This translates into CASSSRWMRGGVYNEQFF.

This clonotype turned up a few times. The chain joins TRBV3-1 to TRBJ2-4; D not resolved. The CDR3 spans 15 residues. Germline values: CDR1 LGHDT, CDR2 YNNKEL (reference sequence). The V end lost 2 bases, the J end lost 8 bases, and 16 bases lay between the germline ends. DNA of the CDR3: TGTGCCAGCAGCCAAAGGAACCAATTGAGAGACATTCAGTACTTC. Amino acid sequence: CASSQRNQLRDIQYF.

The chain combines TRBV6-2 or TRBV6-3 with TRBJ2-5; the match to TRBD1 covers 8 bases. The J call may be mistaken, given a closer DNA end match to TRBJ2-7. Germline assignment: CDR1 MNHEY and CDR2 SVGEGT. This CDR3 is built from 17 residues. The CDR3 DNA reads TGTGCCAGCAGTTACTCTGGTTTGGACAGGGACCGGGACGAGCAGTACTTC. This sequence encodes CASSYSGLDRDRDEQYF.

The CDR3 coding sequence is TGTGCCAGCAGCAGGGCCCCAGACTCTGGGGCCAACGTCCTGACTTTC. Translated, it gives CASSRAPDSGANVLTF. This chain joins TRBV14 and TRBJ2-6; D unresolved. With 5 bases removed from V and 0 bases from J, the gap between germline ends came to 11 bases. Germline loops: CDR1 SGHDN, CDR2 FVKESK. This CDR3 spans 16 amino acids.

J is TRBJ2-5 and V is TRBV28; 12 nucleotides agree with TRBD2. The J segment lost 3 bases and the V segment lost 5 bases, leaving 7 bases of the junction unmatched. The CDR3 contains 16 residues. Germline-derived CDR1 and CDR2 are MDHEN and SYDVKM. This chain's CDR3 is CASSRVRLAGEETQYF. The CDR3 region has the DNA TGTGCCAGCAGTAGGGTACGACTAGCGGGGGAAGAGACCCAGTACTTC.